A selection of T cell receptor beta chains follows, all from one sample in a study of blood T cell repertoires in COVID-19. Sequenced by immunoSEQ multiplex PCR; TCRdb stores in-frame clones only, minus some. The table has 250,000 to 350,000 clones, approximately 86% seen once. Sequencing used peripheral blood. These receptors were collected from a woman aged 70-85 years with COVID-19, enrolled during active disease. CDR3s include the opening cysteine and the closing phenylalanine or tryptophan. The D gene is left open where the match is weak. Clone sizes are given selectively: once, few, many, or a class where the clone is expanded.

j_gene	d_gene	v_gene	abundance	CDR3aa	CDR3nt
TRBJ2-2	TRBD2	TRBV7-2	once	CASSYTGGNTGELFF	TGTGCCAGCAGCTACACGGGAGGCAACACCGGGGAGCTGTTTTTT
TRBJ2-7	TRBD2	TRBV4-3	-	CASSQDFGASGGFLGEQYF	TGCGCCAGCAGCCAAGATTTCGGGGCTAGCGGGGGATTTCTGGGCGAGCAGTACTTC
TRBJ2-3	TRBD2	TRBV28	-	CASSTRWGGSDTQYF	TGTGCCAGCAGTACCCGCTGGGGGGGATCAGATACGCAGTATTTT
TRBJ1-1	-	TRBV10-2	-	CASIQRDLTEAFF	TGCGCCAGCATTCAGCGGGACTTGACTGAAGCTTTCTTT
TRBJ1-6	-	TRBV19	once	CASSISRANDSPLHF	TGTGCCAGTAGTATTAGCAGGGCCAACGATTCACCCCTCCACTTT
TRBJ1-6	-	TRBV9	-	CASDTGNSPLHF	TGTGCCAGCGATACAGGAAATTCACCCCTCCACTTT
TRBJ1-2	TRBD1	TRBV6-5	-	CASSYIGGANYGYTF	TGTGCCAGCAGTTACATAGGGGGCGCGAACTATGGCTACACCTTC
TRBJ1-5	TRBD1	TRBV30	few	CAWRTPGTGQQPQHF	TGTGCCTGGAGAACTCCCGGGACAGGTCAGCAGCCCCAGCATTTT
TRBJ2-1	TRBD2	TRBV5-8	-	CASGFGLAGNEQFF	TGTGCCAGCGGATTCGGACTAGCGGGCAATGAGCAGTTCTTC
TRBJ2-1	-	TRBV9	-	CASSEGGGAINEQFF	TGTGCCAGCAGCGAGGGTGGGGGGGCCATAAATGAGCAGTTCTTC
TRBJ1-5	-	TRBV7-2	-	CASSSSRRGGYQPQHF	TGTGCCAGCAGCTCCTCAAGGAGGGGGGGGTATCAGCCCCAGCATTTT
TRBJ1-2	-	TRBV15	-	CATSRDGYGYTF	TGTGCCACCAGCAGAGACGGCTATGGCTACACCTTC
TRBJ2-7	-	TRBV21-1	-	CASPCGGGAYEQYF	TGTGCCAGCCCCTGTGGCGGGGGGGCCTACGAGCAGTACTTC
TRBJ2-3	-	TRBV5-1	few	CASSSTQGTDTQYF	TGCGCCAGCAGCTCTACTCAGGGGACAGATACGCAGTATTTT
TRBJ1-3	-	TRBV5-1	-	CASSLAGGSRSGNTIYF	TGCGCCAGCAGCTTGGCCGGGGGATCCCGGTCTGGAAACACCATATATTTT
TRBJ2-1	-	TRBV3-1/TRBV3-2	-	CASSQDRFNEQFF	TGTGCCAGCAGCCAAGATCGGTTCAATGAGCAGTTCTTC
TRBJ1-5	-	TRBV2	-	CASSDPRNQPQHF	TGTGCCAGCAGTGATCCGAGGAATCAGCCCCAGCATTTT
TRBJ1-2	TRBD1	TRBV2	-	CAIGTAAGYGYTF	TGTGCCATTGGGACAGCTGCCGGCTATGGCTACACCTTC
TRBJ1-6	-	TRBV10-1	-	CASSEVEGNSPLHF	TGCGCCAGCAGTGAGGTGGAGGGGAATTCACCCCTCCACTTT
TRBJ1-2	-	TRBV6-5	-	CASRGQGNYGYTF	TGTGCCAGCCGAGGTCAGGGGAACTATGGCTACACCTTC
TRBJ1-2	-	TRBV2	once	CASSEQGPQDGYTF	TGTGCCAGCAGTGAGCAGGGGCCGCAGGATGGCTACACCTTC
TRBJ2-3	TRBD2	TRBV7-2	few	CASSLALSGGQDTQYF	TGTGCCAGCAGCTTAGCGCTTAGCGGGGGGCAAGATACGCAGTATTTT
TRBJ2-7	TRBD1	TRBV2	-	CASRGQGAKGQYF	TGTGCCAGCAGAGGACAGGGGGCAAAAGGGCAGTACTTC
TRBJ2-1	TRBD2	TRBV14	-	CASSQARTSGLDEQFF	TGTGCCAGCAGCCAAGCCCGGACTAGCGGTCTCGATGAGCAGTTCTTC
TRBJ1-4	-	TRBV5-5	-	CASSLFPDPGPSTNEKLFF	TGTGCCAGCAGCTTATTCCCCGACCCAGGTCCCTCAACTAATGAAAAACTGTTTTTT
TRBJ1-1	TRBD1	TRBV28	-	CASSIGTEKTEAFF	TGTGCCAGCAGTATCGGGACAGAAAAGACTGAAGCTTTCTTT
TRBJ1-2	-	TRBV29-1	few	CSVHTGQTYYGYTF	TGCAGCGTCCATACTGGACAGACTTACTATGGCTACACCTTC
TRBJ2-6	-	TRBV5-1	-	CASSLGDSGANVLTF	TGCGCCAGCAGCTTAGGGGACTCTGGGGCCAACGTCCTGACTTTC
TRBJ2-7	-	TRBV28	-	CASSSHGFGNYEQYF	TGTGCCAGCAGTTCCCATGGTTTCGGGAACTACGAGCAGTACTTC
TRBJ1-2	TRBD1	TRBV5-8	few	CASSPGTASYGYTF	TGTGCCAGCAGCCCAGGGACAGCTTCTTATGGCTACACCTTC
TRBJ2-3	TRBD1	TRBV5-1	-	CASSRGQNTDTQYF	TGCGCCAGCAGCCGGGGACAGAACACAGATACGCAGTATTTT
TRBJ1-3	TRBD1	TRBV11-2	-	CASSLEGQFFSGNTIYF	TGTGCCAGCAGCTTAGAGGGACAGTTTTTCTCTGGAAACACCATATATTTT
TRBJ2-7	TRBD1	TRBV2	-	CASSRGQGALNQYTYEQYF	TGTGCCAGCAGTAGGGGGCAGGGGGCCCTCAACCAGTACACTTACGAGCAGTACTTC
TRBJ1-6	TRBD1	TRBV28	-	CASILTGGINSPLHF	TGTGCCAGCATTCTGACAGGGGGCATTAATTCACCCCTCCACTTT
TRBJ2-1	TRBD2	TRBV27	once	CASRSGRGGLNEQFF	TGTGCCAGCAGGTCCGGGCGGGGGGGTCTCAATGAGCAGTTCTTC
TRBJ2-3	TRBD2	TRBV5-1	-	CASSLGLAGSGDTQYF	TGCGCCAGCAGCTTGGGTCTAGCGGGGAGCGGAGATACGCAGTATTTT